The 20 T cell receptor beta chains in this list originate from one sample, sequenced in a study of blood T cell repertoires in COVID-19. Measured with immunoSEQ multiplex PCR; TCRdb has only the in-frame clones, and not every one. The sample yields under 150,000 clones, about four fifths seen once. The sequencing sample was made of PBMCs or T cells enriched from blood (not recorded which). The receptors were gathered from a middle-aged man with acute COVID-19.

The chain uses TRBV3-1 (or the pseudogene TRBV3-2) and TRBJ1-5; the D gene is possibly TRBD1 (5 bases). Germline V gene lookup returns CDR1 LGHDT and CDR2 YNNKEL (reference sequence). The CDR3 consists of 16 residues. The germline V and J ends were trimmed by 1 base and 4 bases, with 14 bases remaining between them. The CDR3 loop is CASSQGGVQENQPQHF. The CDR3 coding sequence is TGTGCCAGCAGCCAAGGGGGGGTACAGGAGAATCAGCCCCAGCATTTT.

The rearrangement uses TRBV11-2 and TRBJ2-1; no clear D gene. Trimming left V 2 bases short and J 4 bases short, with 12 bases between. Germline CDR1 reads SGHAT; CDR2 reads FQNNGV. The CDR3 extends over 15 amino acids. The CDR3 loop is CASSLTPWAYNEQFF. In DNA form, the CDR3 reads TGTGCCAGCAGCTTAACCCCGTGGGCGTACAATGAGCAGTTCTTC.

The CDR3 reads CASSDRRVGGQPQHF. CDR3 DNA: TGTGCCAGCAGTGACCGCAGGGTAGGGGGACAGCCCCAGCATTTT. V is TRBV2 and J is TRBJ1-5; possibly TRBD1 for D (6 bases). The CDR3 totals 15 residues. The germline V and J ends were trimmed by 3 bases and 7 bases, with 16 bases remaining between them. Looked up from germline, CDR1 is SNHLY and CDR2 is FYNNEI.

The chain carries TRBV7-2 and TRBJ2-5; 14 bases align to TRBD2. The J segment lost 3 bases and the V segment lost 5 bases, leaving 8 bases of the junction unmatched. The CDR3 consists of 17 residues. CDR1 is SGHTA, CDR2 FQGNSA, per germline. CDR3 sequence: CASSKIKGLAGEETQYF. In nucleotides, the CDR3 is TGTGCCAGCAGCAAGATTAAGGGACTAGCGGGAGAAGAGACCCAGTACTTC.

The gene calls are TRBV18 and TRBJ2-7; D uncertain. V gave up 3 bases and J gave up 4 bases, with 13 bases separating them. This CDR3 contains 14 residues. CDR1 is KGHSH, CDR2 LQKENI, per germline. The CDR3 sequence is CASSPAYTGYEQYF. CDR3 nucleotide sequence: TGTGCCAGCTCACCTGCGTACACGGGTTACGAGCAGTACTTC.

The table lists this clone with a count of one. This sequence joins TRBV5-1 and TRBJ2-2; possible D gene TRBD2, 5 bases. V lost 2 bases to trimming and J lost 3 bases, with 8 bases between them. Germline V gene lookup returns CDR1 SGHRS and CDR2 YFSETQ. There are 14 residues in the CDR3. The CDR3, as DNA: TGCGCCAGCAGCTTTGACGGGGACACCGGGGAGCTGTTTTTT. It is translated as CASSFDGDTGELFF.

The gene calls are TRBV7-2 and TRBJ2-1; a weak D match, TRBD2 (5 bases). The CDR3 has 15 amino acids. The ends were cut back, 3 bases at V and 0 bases at J, with 9 bases in the middle. Germline CDR1 reads SGHTA; CDR2 reads FQGNSA. The CDR3 reads CASSFGESSYNEQFF. As DNA, the CDR3 is TGTGCCAGCAGCTTCGGGGAGAGCTCCTACAATGAGCAGTTCTTC.

V usage is TRBV20-1 and J usage is TRBJ1-6; the D gene is possibly TRBD1 (5 bases). V lost 3 bases and J lost 7, with 10 bases in between. This CDR3 has 13 residues. CDR1 and CDR2 (germline): DFQATT, SNEGSKA (reference sequence). The CDR3 bases are TGCAGTGCTAGTTCCAGGGAAAATTCACCCCTCCACTTT. Its protein product is CSASSRENSPLHF.

The chain uses TRBV6-6 and TRBJ1-5; D is ambiguous. Trimming cost V 5 bases and J 1 base, with 15 bases left between them. The CDR3 is 16 amino acids. Germline-derived CDR1 and CDR2 are MNHNY and SVGAGI (reference sequence). The CDR3 sequence is CASSKQPRGSNQPQHF. The CDR3 nucleotides read TGTGCCAGCAGTAAGCAACCACGGGGAAGCAATCAGCCCCAGCATTTT.

The chain links TRBV6-2 or TRBV6-3 to TRBJ1-1, with a tentative D call TRBD1 (6 bases). The V end was cut by 6 bases, the J end by 7 bases, with 15 bases between. Germline CDR1 MNHEY, CDR2 SVGEGT. The CDR3 is 13 residues long. In nucleotides, the CDR3 is TGTGCCAGCAGCCCTACAGGGTTGGTTGAAGCTTTCTTT. This codes for CASSPTGLVEAFF.

The chain employs TRBV7-2 and TRBJ1-1; D possibly corresponds to TRBD1 (6 bases). The CDR3 totals 14 residues. Trimming removed 0 bases at V and 1 base at J, with 6 bases between. The germline gives CDR1 SGHTA, CDR2 FQGNSA. The chain's CDR3 is CASSLAQGNTEAFF. In nucleotides, the CDR3 is TGTGCCAGCAGCTTAGCACAGGGGAACACTGAAGCTTTCTTT.

The J gene is TRBJ2-7, the V gene TRBV25-1; tentatively, D is TRBD1 (8 bases). Trimming took off 1 base at V and 0 bases at J, with 13 bases between the two ends. The germline V gene has CDR1 MGHDK and CDR2 SYGVNS. This CDR3 comprises 16 residues. The CDR3 reads CASSEWEGQVSYEQYF. The CDR3, as DNA: TGTGCCAGCAGTGAATGGGAGGGACAGGTCTCCTACGAGCAGTACTTC.

V and J are TRBV28 and TRBJ1-4, with 7 bases fitting TRBD1. This CDR3 is built from 17 residues. Germline values: CDR1 MDHEN, CDR2 SYDVKM. J was trimmed by 5 bases and V by 5 bases; bases with no gene match: 14. DNA for the CDR3: TGTGCCAGCAGTCGATCGGCACAGGGGTTAAGAAATGAAAAACTGTTTTTT. Protein product: CASSRSAQGLRNEKLFF.

The gene calls are TRBV13 and TRBJ2-1; the match to TRBD2 covers 9 bases. In germline, CDR1 is PRHDT, CDR2 FYEKMQ (reference sequence). J gave up 7 bases and V 6 bases, and 13 bases lay outside the gene matches. The CDR3 runs 16 residues. The CDR3 loop is CASSLNSGGFENEQFF. The CDR3 nucleotides read TGTGCCAGCAGTCTCAATAGCGGGGGTTTTGAAAATGAGCAGTTCTTC.

V usage is TRBV30 and J usage is TRBJ1-5; no firm D call. The length of the CDR3 is 14 residues. Trimming cost V 0 bases and J 5 bases, with 11 bases left between them. Looked up from germline, CDR1 is GTSNPN and CDR2 is SVGIG (reference sequence). The CDR3 bases are TGTGCCTGGAGTGTACGTTTAGTGGATCAGCCCCAGCATTTT. Translation: CAWSVRLVDQPQHF.

This clone was seen ten or more times. V is TRBV10-3 and J is TRBJ2-2; a possible D gene is TRBD1 (5 bases). Germline loops: CDR1 ENHRY, CDR2 SYGVKD. This CDR3 contains 14 residues. Trimming left V 2 bases short and J 5 bases short, with 9 bases between. The CDR3 DNA is TGTGCCATCAGTGAGGGGGCTTATACCGGGGAGCTGTTTTTT. Protein product: CAISEGAYTGELFF.

V gene TRBV27 combines with J gene TRBJ2-1; weak D call: TRBD1 (6 bases). Germline V gene data show CDR1 as MNHEY and CDR2 as SMNVEV (reference sequence). The CDR3 runs to 14 residues. The germline V and J ends were trimmed by 6 bases and 5 bases, with 14 bases remaining between them. This CDR3 is CASRPGQHNNEQFF. The CDR3 DNA follows: TGTGCCAGCAGGCCGGGACAACATAACAATGAGCAGTTCTTC.

This clone was counted a single time. The chain recombines TRBV7-9 with TRBJ2-1; possible D gene TRBD2, 6 bases. V gave up 4 bases and J gave up 4 bases, with 14 bases separating them. The CDR3 spans 15 residues. Germline V CDR1 and CDR2: SEHNR, FQNEAQ (reference sequence). The CDR3 protein is CASSWGVGNYNEQFF. The CDR3 DNA reads as TGTGCCAGCAGCTGGGGGGTAGGTAATTACAATGAGCAGTTCTTC.

The chain combines TRBV5-6 with TRBJ2-7, with TRBD1 as a possible D gene (5 bases). CDR3 length: 15 amino acids. In germline, CDR1 is SGHDT, CDR2 YYEEEE. V lost 2 bases, J lost 3 bases, and 15 bases lay in between. CDR3 sequence reads: CASSFYRRSLYEQYF. The CDR3 nucleotides are TGTGCCAGCAGCTTCTACAGGCGCAGTCTCTACGAGCAGTACTTC.

The chain's CDR3 is CASSQDRRGTGELFF. The CDR3 DNA is TGCGCCAGCAGCCAAGATCGCAGGGGAACCGGGGAGCTGTTTTTT. The rearrangement uses TRBV4-3 and TRBJ2-2; D is possibly TRBD1 (6 bases). Trimming took off 0 bases at V and 5 bases at J, with 10 bases between the two ends. Germline-derived CDR1 and CDR2 are LGHNA and YSLEER. CDR3 length equals 15 residues.